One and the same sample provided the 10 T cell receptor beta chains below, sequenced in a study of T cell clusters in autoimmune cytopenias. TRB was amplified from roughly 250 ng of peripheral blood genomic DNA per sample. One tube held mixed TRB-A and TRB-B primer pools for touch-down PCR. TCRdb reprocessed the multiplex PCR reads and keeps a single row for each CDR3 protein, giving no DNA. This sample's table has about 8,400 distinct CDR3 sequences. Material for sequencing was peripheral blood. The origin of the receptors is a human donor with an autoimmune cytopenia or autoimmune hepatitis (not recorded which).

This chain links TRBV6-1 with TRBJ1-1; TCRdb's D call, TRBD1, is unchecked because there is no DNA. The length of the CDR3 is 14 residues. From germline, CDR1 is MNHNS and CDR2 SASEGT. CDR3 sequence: CASSPGTGTTEAFF.

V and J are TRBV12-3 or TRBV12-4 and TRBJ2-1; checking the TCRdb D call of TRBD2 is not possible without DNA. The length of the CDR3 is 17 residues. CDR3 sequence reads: CASSPRLAGPIYNEQFF.

CDR3 residues: CASSREGTEAFF. The chain uses TRBV18 and TRBJ1-1. The V gene's germline CDR1 is KGHSH and CDR2 LQKENI. The CDR3 has 12 amino acids. The full variable domain, with the rest looked up from reference TRBV18 and TRBJ1-1, is NAGVMQNPRHLVRRRGQEARLRCSPMKGHSHVYWYRQLPEEGLKFMVYLQKENIIDESGMPKERFSAEFPKEGPSILRIQQVVRGDSAAYFCASSREGTEAFFGQGTRLTVV.

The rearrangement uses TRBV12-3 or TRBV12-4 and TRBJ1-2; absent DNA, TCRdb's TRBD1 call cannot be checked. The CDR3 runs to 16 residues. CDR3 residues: CASNRDPNPQGKGYTF.

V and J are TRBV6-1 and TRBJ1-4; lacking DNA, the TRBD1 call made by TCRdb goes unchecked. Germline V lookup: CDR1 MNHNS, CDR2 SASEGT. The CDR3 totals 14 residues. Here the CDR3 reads CASRTGRTNEKLFF.

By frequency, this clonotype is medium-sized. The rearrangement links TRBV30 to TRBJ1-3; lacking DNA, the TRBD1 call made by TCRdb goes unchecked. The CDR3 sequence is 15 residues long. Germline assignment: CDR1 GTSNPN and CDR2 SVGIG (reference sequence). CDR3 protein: CAWSRQAGVGNTIYF.

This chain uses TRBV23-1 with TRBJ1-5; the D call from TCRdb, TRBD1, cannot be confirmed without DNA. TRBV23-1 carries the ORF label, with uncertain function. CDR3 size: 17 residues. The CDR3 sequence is CASSRRSPADDNQPQHF.

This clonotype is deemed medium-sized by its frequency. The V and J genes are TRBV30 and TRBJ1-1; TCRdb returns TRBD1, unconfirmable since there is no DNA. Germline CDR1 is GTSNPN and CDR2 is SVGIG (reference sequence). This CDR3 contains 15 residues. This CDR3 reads CAWSRTGETNTEAFF. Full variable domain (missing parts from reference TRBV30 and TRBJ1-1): SQTIHQWPATLVQPVGSPLSLECTVEGTSNPNLYWYRQAAGRGLQLLFYSVGIGQISSEVPQNLSASRPQDRQFILSSKKLLLSDSGFYLCAWSRTGETNTEAFFGQGTRLTVV.

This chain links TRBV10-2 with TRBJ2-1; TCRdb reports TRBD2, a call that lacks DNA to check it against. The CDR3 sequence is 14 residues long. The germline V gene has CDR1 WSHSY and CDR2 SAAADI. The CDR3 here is CASSASGSGNEQFF.

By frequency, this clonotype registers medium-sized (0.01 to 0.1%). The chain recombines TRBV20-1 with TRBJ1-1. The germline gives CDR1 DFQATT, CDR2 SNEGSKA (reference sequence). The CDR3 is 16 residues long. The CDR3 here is CSAKRYRESMGTEAFF.